The 32 T cell receptor beta chains below all came from one sample that was sequenced in a study of T cell responses to AZD1222 COVID-19 vaccine. This table comes from immunoSEQ multiplex PCR, and its TCRdb copy is limited to in-frame clones, with some not included. The sample lists tens of thousands of clones, 65% to 90% occurring once. Specimen: peripheral blood, collected 28 days after the second AZD1222 dose. These receptors came from an adult who received the AZD1222 COVID-19 vaccine.

The V and J genes are TRBV7-3 and TRBJ1-1, with D perhaps TRBD1 (6 bases). Germline values: CDR1 SGHTA, CDR2 FQGTGA. There are 14 residues in the CDR3. Trimming cost V 4 bases and J 1 base, with 10 bases left between them. The CDR3 sequence is CASSSGVGNTEAFF. In nucleotides, the CDR3 is TGTGCCAGCAGCTCAGGGGTGGGGAACACTGAAGCTTTCTTT.

The chain combines TRBV28 with TRBJ2-5; D is uncertain. The V end lost 10 bases, the J end lost 1 base, and 10 bases lay between the germline ends. Germline assignment: CDR1 MDHEN and CDR2 SYDVKM. CDR3 length: 12 amino acids. The CDR3 nucleotides read TGTGCCACCCAGACCTTCCAAGAGACCCAGTACTTC. Translating gives CATQTFQETQYF.

The V call is TRBV11-1, the J call TRBJ2-7; D ambiguous. V shed 3 bases and J shed 6 bases, with 9 bases lying between them. The CDR3 is 12 amino acids. The germline CDR1 and CDR2 sequences are SGHAT and FQDESV (reference sequence). The CDR3 DNA follows: TGTGCCAGCAGCTTGGCGGTGGGCGAGCAGTACTTC. This codes for CASSLAVGEQYF.

This clone was seen once. The CDR3 loop reads CASSQPGQGNNEQYF. The CDR3 DNA reads as TGTGCCAGCAGCCAACCAGGGCAGGGGAACAACGAGCAGTACTTC. This sequence joins TRBV7-9 and TRBJ2-7, with TRBD1 as a possible D gene (6 bases). V lost 5 bases, J lost 5 bases, and 19 bases lay in between. The CDR3 is 15 amino acids. Germline V CDR1 and CDR2: SEHNR, FQNEAQ (reference sequence).

The rearrangement links TRBV19 to TRBJ1-5; 11 nucleotides agree with TRBD1. Unmatched junction bases numbered 7, after V lost 2 bases and J lost 7 bases. There are 16 residues in the CDR3. Germline lookup yields CDR1 LNHDA and CDR2 SQIVND (reference sequence). CDR3 region: CASSIRTGGARQPQHF. The DNA for the CDR3 is TGTGCCAGTAGTATAAGGACAGGGGGCGCCCGGCAGCCCCAGCATTTT.

The count of this clone is one. V gene TRBV4-3 combines with J gene TRBJ2-7, with no clear D. CDR3 length: 13 residues. Germline CDR1 is LGHNA and CDR2 is YSLEER. Between the trimmed V and J ends, which lost 0 bases and 7 bases, there was a span of 10 bases. CDR3 sequence reads: CASSQDFLGEQYF. The CDR3 coding sequence is TGCGCCAGCAGCCAAGATTTCCTCGGGGAGCAGTACTTC.

The J gene is TRBJ1-2, the V gene TRBV13, with D possibly matching TRBD1 (6 bases). Germline V gene data show CDR1 as PRHDT and CDR2 as FYEKMQ (reference sequence). The CDR3 loop spans 15 amino acids. Trimming removed 5 bases at V and 4 bases at J, with 17 bases between. The CDR3 reads CASSPTGHLFYGYTF. The CDR3 region has the DNA TGTGCCAGCAGCCCGACGGGACATCTCTTCTATGGCTACACCTTC. Using reference TRBV13 and TRBJ1-2 for the parts outside the CDR3, the full variable domain is AAGVIQSPRHLIKEKRETATLKCYPIPRHDTVYWYQQGPGQDPQFLISFYEKMQSDKGSIPDRFSAQQFSDYHSELNMSSLELGDSALYFCASSPTGHLFYGYTFGSGTRLTVV.

V is TRBV18 and J is TRBJ1-4; TRBD1 is a possible D gene (6 bases). Germline CDR1 and CDR2: KGHSH and LQKENI. The CDR3 totals 16 residues. The germline V and J ends were trimmed by 3 bases and 7 bases, with 18 bases remaining between them. CDR3 bases: TGTGCCAGCTCACCTGGGGACTGGGGGGCCGGTGAAAAACTGTTTTTT. Translated: CASSPGDWGAGEKLFF.

The J gene is TRBJ2-5, the V gene TRBV5-1; 9 bases are a match to TRBD2. The CDR3 runs 15 residues. Germline CDR1 SGHRS, CDR2 YFSETQ. Trimming cost V 4 bases and J 2 bases; bases outside gene matches: 6. The CDR3 bases are TGCGCCAGCAGCCAAACTAGCGGGTCACAAGAGACCCAGTACTTC. It translates to CASSQTSGSQETQYF.

The chain couples TRBV6-1 to TRBJ1-5, with a tentative D call TRBD1 (6 bases). Germline V lookup: CDR1 MNHNS, CDR2 SASEGT. Trimming removed 3 bases from V and 2 bases from J, with 20 bases in between. The CDR3 runs to 18 residues. CDR3 bases: TGTGCCAGCAGTGATCGGTTTACAGGGCGAGGAGGCAATCAGCCCCAGCATTTT. It codes for CASSDRFTGRGGNQPQHF.

The chain combines TRBV11-3 with TRBJ2-5; TRBD1 agrees at 7 bases. The CDR3 runs to 13 residues. The junction had 2 bases not matched to a gene; V was cut back by 5 bases and J by 2 bases. Germline V CDR1 and CDR2: SGHNT, YENEEA. This CDR3 reads CASSPGGQETQYF. CDR3 nucleotide sequence: TGTGCCAGCAGCCCAGGGGGTCAAGAGACCCAGTACTTC.

This chain joins TRBV5-4 and TRBJ2-5; D possibly corresponds to TRBD2 (6 bases). Germline V lookup: CDR1 SGHNT, CDR2 YYREEE (reference sequence). V lost 1 base and J lost 4, with 14 bases in between. The CDR3 is made up of 15 amino acids. CDR3 coding DNA: TGTGCCAGCAGCTTGCGGGGGAGACTCGGAGAGACCCAGTACTTC. Encoded protein: CASSLRGRLGETQYF.

The CDR3 region has the DNA TGTGCCAGCAGCCCCTCACAGGGGGTCCTACTTAACTATGGCTACACCTTC. This codes for CASSPSQGVLLNYGYTF. The rearrangement uses TRBV9 and TRBJ1-2; TRBD1 matches 8 bases. Germline V gene lookup returns CDR1 SGDLS and CDR2 YYNGEE. The V gene end was trimmed by 4 bases and the J gene end by 1 base; junction bases not matched to a gene: 12. CDR3 length equals 17 residues.

The chain employs TRBV28 and TRBJ2-5; 7 bases map to TRBD2. The CDR3 has 13 amino acids. Per the germline V gene, CDR1 is MDHEN and CDR2 is SYDVKM. J was trimmed by 3 bases and V by 5 bases; bases with no gene match: 3. The chain's CDR3 is CASSLTSEETQYF. The CDR3 DNA reads TGTGCCAGCAGTCTAACTAGCGAAGAGACCCAGTACTTC.

This clone was seen only once. J is TRBJ1-2 and V is TRBV19; D not certain. V was trimmed by 1 base and J by 8 bases, leaving 8 bases between them. The CDR3 length is 12 residues. Germline loops: CDR1 LNHDA, CDR2 SQIVND (reference sequence). This CDR3 reads CASSIAQFGYTF. In DNA, the CDR3 is TGTGCCAGTAGTATAGCTCAGTTCGGCTACACCTTC.

This clone was seen only once. This rearrangement joins TRBV6-4 to TRBJ1-6; tentatively, D is TRBD1 (6 bases). Germline-derived CDR1 and CDR2 are MRHNA and SNTAGT. Trimming cost V 5 bases and J 7 bases, with 12 bases left between them. The CDR3 contains 14 residues. The CDR3 region is CASSSQGSNSPLHF. The CDR3 region has the DNA TGTGCCAGCAGTTCACAGGGTAGCAATTCACCCCTCCACTTT.

The chain has TRBV5-1 and TRBJ2-3, with 13 bases matching TRBD2. Looked up from germline, CDR1 is SGHRS and CDR2 is YFSETQ. This CDR3 contains 17 residues. V shed 3 bases and J 2 bases; nucleotides not matched to a gene: 6. The chain's CDR3 is CASSSGLAGPPTDTQYF. In DNA, the CDR3 is TGCGCCAGCAGCTCGGGACTAGCGGGACCACCCACAGATACGCAGTATTTT. Using reference TRBV5-1 and TRBJ2-3 for the parts outside the CDR3, the full variable domain is KAGVTQTPRYLIKTRGQQVTLSCSPISGHRSVSWYQQTPGQGLQFLFEYFSETQRNKGNFPGRFSGRQFSNSRSEMNVSTLELGDSALYLCASSSGLAGPPTDTQYFGPGTRLTVL.

This clone was recorded only once. The chain recombines TRBV2 with TRBJ1-2, with unresolved D. Trimming shortened V by 4 bases and J by 7 bases, and 19 bases separated the two germline ends. The germline V gene encodes CDR1 SNHLY and CDR2 FYNNEI. The CDR3 sequence is 15 residues long. The CDR3 DNA reads TGTGCCAGCAGTGGCCGCGGACGGGGTAATTCTGGCTACACCTTC. Translated: CASSGRGRGNSGYTF.

This chain uses TRBV2 with TRBJ2-1; TRBD2 agrees at 7 bases. The CDR3 is made up of 14 amino acids. Trimming took 7 bases from V and 7 from J; bases not matched to a gene: 10. Looked up from germline, CDR1 is SNHLY and CDR2 is FYNNEI. The CDR3 region is CASMVFAGENEQFF. DNA of the CDR3: TGTGCCAGCATGGTATTTGCGGGAGAAAATGAGCAGTTCTTC.

The chain has TRBV7-8 and TRBJ1-5, with no clear D. Germline V gene lookup returns CDR1 SGHVS and CDR2 FQNEAQ. The CDR3 totals 13 residues. Trimming took 6 bases from V and 7 from J, leaving 13 bases between them. The chain's CDR3 is CASSIVGNQPQHF. The CDR3 DNA follows: TGTGCCAGCAGTATAGTGGGGAACCAGCCCCAGCATTTT.

In its sample, this clone is medium-sized. This sequence joins TRBV9 and TRBJ2-1, with 10 bases fitting TRBD2. This CDR3 contains 19 residues. CDR1 and CDR2 (germline): SGDLS, YYNGEE. Unmatched junction bases numbered 13, after V lost 0 bases and J lost 4 bases. Here the CDR3 reads CASSVAWGASGRGYNEQFF. DNA for the CDR3: TGTGCCAGCAGCGTAGCTTGGGGGGCTAGCGGGAGAGGTTACAATGAGCAGTTCTTC.

The J gene is TRBJ1-6, the V gene TRBV19; tentatively, D is TRBD1 (5 bases). Germline CDR1 is LNHDA and CDR2 is SQIVND (reference sequence). The CDR3 consists of 16 residues. Trimming removed 3 bases at V and 10 bases at J, with 19 bases between. The CDR3 coding sequence is TGTGCCAGTAGTATCCCCCTCGGGGCGCGAGGGTCACCCCTCCACTTT. The encoded protein is CASSIPLGARGSPLHF.

Only one count was recorded for this clone. The chain is built from TRBV7-9 and TRBJ2-3; no reliable D call. The CDR3 has 15 amino acids. Germline V gene data show CDR1 as SEHNR and CDR2 as FQNEAQ (reference sequence). The ends were cut back, 6 bases at V and 2 bases at J, with 15 bases in the middle. CDR3: CASSRGAGFTDTQYF. Written as DNA, the CDR3 is TGTGCCAGCAGTCGCGGCGCCGGTTTCACAGATACGCAGTATTTT.

The chain uses TRBV29-1 and TRBJ1-4; D call uncertain. This CDR3 spans 15 amino acids. Trimming removed 5 bases from V and 0 bases from J, with 13 bases in between. CDR1 is SQVTM, CDR2 ANQGSEA, per germline. The CDR3 loop reads CSVSVWGATNEKLFF. CDR3 DNA: TGCAGCGTTTCGGTTTGGGGAGCAACTAATGAAAAACTGTTTTTT.

The chain joins TRBV6-4 to TRBJ2-7; 14 bases match TRBD2. Trimming removed 1 base from V and 3 bases from J; junction bases left unmatched: 14. Germline V lookup: CDR1 MRHNA, CDR2 SNTAGT. The CDR3 extends over 20 amino acids. CDR3 bases: TGTGCCAGCAGTGACTGGCCGGGGACTAGCGGGAGCCGCACCAACTACGAGCAGTACTTC. Translated: CASSDWPGTSGSRTNYEQYF.

Only one count was recorded for this clone. This rearrangement joins TRBV5-4 to TRBJ1-2; 7 bases match TRBD1. Germline V gene sequence: CDR1 SGHNT, CDR2 YYREEE (reference sequence). The length of the CDR3 is 12 residues. Losses at the gene ends were 3 bases for V and 10 bases for J; bases not matched to a gene: 6. CDR3 sequence: CASSYGTVYYTF. The CDR3 DNA follows: TGTGCCAGCAGCTACGGGACAGTTTACTACACCTTC. The variable domain in full, with the rest retrieved from reference TRBV5-4 and TRBJ1-2, is ETGVTQSPTHLIKTRGQQVTLRCSSQSGHNTVSWYQQALGQGPQFIFQYYREEENGRGNFPPRFSGLQFPNYSSELNVNALELDDSALYLCASSYGTVYYTFGSGTRLTVV.

This chain links TRBV11-2 with TRBJ2-1, with 8 bases fitting TRBD2. The CDR3 is made up of 18 amino acids. The J segment lost 0 bases and the V segment lost 4 bases, leaving 11 bases of the junction unmatched. The germline V gene encodes CDR1 SGHAT and CDR2 FQNNGV. CDR3 sequence (DNA): TGTGCCAGCAGCTCACCAACGCTAGCGGGCCACTCCTACAATGAGCAGTTCTTC. Its protein is CASSSPTLAGHSYNEQFF.

The chain combines TRBV7-9 with TRBJ1-3; D unclear. The V gene lost 2 bases and the J gene lost 4 bases, with 3 bases spanning the gap. CDR1 and CDR2 (germline): SEHNR, FQNEAQ (reference sequence). The CDR3 has 12 amino acids. The CDR3 region has the DNA TGTGCCAGCAGCTTACTGGGAAACACCATATATTTT. It specifies CASSLLGNTIYF. Filled out from reference TRBV7-9 and TRBJ1-3, the complete variable domain reads DTGVSQNPRHKITKRGQNVTFRCDPISEHNRLYWYRQTLGQGPEFLTYFQNEAQLEKSRLLSDRFSAERPKGSFSTLEIQRTEQGDSAMYLCASSLLGNTIYFGEGSWLTVV.

The chain combines TRBV28 with TRBJ1-1; possible D gene TRBD1, 5 bases. The CDR3 is made up of 14 amino acids. Per germline, CDR1 MDHEN and CDR2 SYDVKM. V was shortened by 7 bases and J by 5 bases, with 17 bases between the two germline ends. CDR3: CASINTGGRTEAFF. The CDR3 nucleotides are TGTGCCAGCATCAACACCGGGGGTCGGACTGAAGCTTTCTTT.

The CDR3 reads CATSRGRSSYNEQFF. CDR3 nucleotides: TGTGCCACCAGTCGGGGCAGAAGCTCCTACAATGAGCAGTTCTTC. The rearrangement joins TRBV15 to TRBJ2-1; the D call may be TRBD1 or TRBD2 (5 bases each). Trimming left V 6 bases short and J 0 bases short, with 12 bases between. The CDR3 sequence is 15 residues long. The germline V gene encodes CDR1 LNHNV and CDR2 YYDKDF (reference sequence).

The DNA of the CDR3 is TGTGCCAGCAGCTTAACTAACGCTCCGGGGGATGAGCAGTTCTTC. It specifies CASSLTNAPGDEQFF. The V gene is TRBV7-2, the J gene TRBJ2-1, with a tentative D call TRBD2 (6 bases). The germline gives CDR1 SGHTA, CDR2 FQGNSA. V was pared by 2 bases and J by 8 bases, with 16 bases between. The CDR3 totals 15 residues.

The chain uses TRBV3-1 (or the pseudogene TRBV3-2) and TRBJ2-7; D remains ambiguous. Germline CDR1 reads LGHDT; CDR2 reads YNNKEL (reference sequence). V gave up 0 bases and J gave up 4 bases, with 10 bases separating them. This CDR3 comprises 14 residues. For the CDR3, the DNA is TGTGCCAGCAGCCAAGATCTCGACGGTTACGAGCAGTACTTC. It is translated as CASSQDLDGYEQYF.